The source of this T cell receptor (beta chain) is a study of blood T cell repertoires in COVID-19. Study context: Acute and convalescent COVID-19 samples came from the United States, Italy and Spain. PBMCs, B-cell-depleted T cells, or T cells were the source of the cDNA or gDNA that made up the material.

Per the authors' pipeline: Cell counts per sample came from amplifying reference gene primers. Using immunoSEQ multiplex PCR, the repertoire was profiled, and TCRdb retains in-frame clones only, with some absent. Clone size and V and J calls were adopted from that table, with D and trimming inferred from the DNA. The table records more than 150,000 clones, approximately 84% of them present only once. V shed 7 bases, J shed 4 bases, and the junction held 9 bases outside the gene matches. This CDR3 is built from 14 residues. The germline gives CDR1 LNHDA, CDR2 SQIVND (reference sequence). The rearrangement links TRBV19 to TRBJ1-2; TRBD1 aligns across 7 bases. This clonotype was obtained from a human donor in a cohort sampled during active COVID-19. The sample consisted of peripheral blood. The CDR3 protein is CASIPGQTFYGYTF. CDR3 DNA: TGTGCCAGTATTCCGGGACAGACCTTCTATGGCTACACCTTC.